The entry below describes one T cell receptor (beta chain). Time point: cycle 4 day 1 (C4D1), after more than five weeks of nivolumab. Each patient relapsed following autologous stem cell transplantation, and prior brentuximab vedotin exposure differed. This entry is derived from a study of PD-1 blockade in classical Hodgkin lymphoma. As for the study in general: Patients were treated with nivolumab at 3 mg/kg, and this was given intravenously every 2 weeks.

The V end lost 5 bases, the J end lost 6 bases, and 19 bases lay between the germline ends. Germline V gene lookup returns CDR1 SGHTA and CDR2 FQGTGA. The CDR3 consists of 16 residues. This table comes from immunoSEQ multiplex PCR, and its TCRdb copy is limited to in-frame clones, with some not included. The table has 43,000 or so clones, around 78% seen once; the top ten hold about 39%. The sample in question was peripheral blood mononuclear cells (PBMCs), obtained before the fourth cycle of nivolumab. The V gene is TRBV7-3, the J gene TRBJ2-2, with D perhaps matching TRBD2 (6 bases). The TCR sequence derives from a human donor with classical Hodgkin lymphoma. CDR3 DNA: TGTGCCAGCAGCGACCTCGGGCCCGGAGGGGCCGGGGAGCTGTTTTTT. As protein: CASSDLGPGGAGELFF.